The 23 T cell receptor beta chains below were found in one sample sequenced in a study of T cell repertoires in cytomegalovirus infection. What these receptors recognize is not known. TCRdb re-called the reads with MiXCR, one entry per CDR3 protein. Of 75,000 to 100,000 distinct CDR3 sequences listed, 45% to 55% are singletons. Here the sequenced sample was CD8+ T cells from cultured PBMCs, taken from culture after CMV antigen stimulation. The receptors were sampled from a human donor in good health (CMV status not recorded). Some clones in this sample may be carry-over from other donors' samples.

This clonotype was detected a few times. The rearrangement uses TRBV7-8 and TRBJ2-1; D gene unclear. CDR1 SGHVS and CDR2 FQNEAQ come from the germline V gene. Trimming stripped 1 base from V and 4 bases from J, with 11 bases between. The CDR3 runs 15 residues. The CDR3 DNA sequence: TGTGCCAGCAGCTTAGGCTATGGCGGTTACAATGAGCAGTTCTTC. This codes for CASSLGYGGYNEQFF.

This clonotype appeared a few times. V is TRBV19 and J is TRBJ1-1, with a possible D match to TRBD1 (6 bases). Germline V CDR1 and CDR2: LNHDA, SQIVND (reference sequence). The CDR3 consists of 15 residues. The V and J ends lost 5 bases and 0 bases respectively, with 13 bases between them. The CDR3 nucleotides are TGTGCCAGTAGTGGACAGTTAGAGATGAACACTGAAGCTTTCTTT. As protein: CASSGQLEMNTEAFF.

This clonotype was observed a few times. One junction end does not reproduce the germline sequence, and a read error may be involved. This chain links TRBV7-6 with TRBJ2-2; D gene unclear. The CDR3 runs to 13 residues. Germline lookup yields CDR1 SGHVS and CDR2 FNYEAQ. The CDR3 bases are TGTGCTAGCAGCCCGCGACCCACCGGGGAGCTGTTTTTT. Translating gives CASSPRPTGELFF.

This clonotype was observed a handful of times. The J gene is TRBJ1-1, the V gene TRBV11-2, with a tentative D call TRBD1 (6 bases). Germline CDR1 is SGHAT and CDR2 is FQNNGV. V was pared by 4 bases and J by 4 bases, with 16 bases between. The CDR3 contains 15 residues. The DNA of the CDR3 is TGTGCCAGCAGCTCCTTTTCGATCAGGGGCACTGAAGCTTTCTTT. Its protein is CASSSFSIRGTEAFF.

The chain employs TRBV6-1 and TRBJ2-2; 8 bases are shared with TRBD2. This CDR3 is 15 amino acids long. Trimming removed 3 bases from V and 6 bases from J; junction bases left unmatched: 6. CDR1 is MNHNS, CDR2 SASEGT, per germline. The CDR3 sequence is CASSEGTRSAGELFF. Here the CDR3 DNA reads TGTGCCAGCAGTGAGGGGACTAGAAGTGCCGGGGAGCTGTTTTTT.

This clonotype showed up just a few times. This chain joins TRBV11-2 and TRBJ1-1; weak D call: TRBD1 (5 bases). CDR1 SGHAT and CDR2 FQNNGV come from the germline V gene. V lost 3 bases and J lost 6, with 17 bases in between. This CDR3 contains 15 residues. CDR3 in amino acids: CASSFSERGRSEAFF. CDR3 DNA: TGTGCCAGCAGCTTCTCGGAGAGGGGTCGGTCTGAAGCTTTCTTT.

Concerning this clonotype itself: The junction and the germline gene differ at one end; a read error may be behind it. The CDR3 region is CASTLGDTEAFF. CDR3 in DNA: TGTGCCAGCACCTTAGGGGACACTGAAGCTTTCTTT. The rearrangement uses TRBV7-6 and TRBJ1-1; possibly TRBD1 for D (5 bases). The CDR3 consists of 12 residues. The germline V gene encodes CDR1 SGHVS and CDR2 FNYEAQ.

The V call is TRBV28, the J call TRBJ2-1; tentatively, D is TRBD2 (7 bases). The CDR3 sequence is 16 residues long. V was cut by 6 bases and J by 7 bases, with 22 bases left in between. Germline V gives CDR1 MDHEN, CDR2 SYDVKM. CDR3 in amino acids: CASSLNGGGQRNEQFF. The CDR3 DNA is TGTGCCAGCAGCCTTAACGGCGGGGGCCAGAGGAATGAGCAGTTCTTC.

This clonotype appeared a few times. J is TRBJ2-5 and V is TRBV7-2; 8 positions match TRBD2. Unmatched junction bases numbered 13, after V lost 5 bases and J lost 5 bases. The CDR3 covers 16 residues. Germline CDR1 reads SGHTA; CDR2 reads FQGNSA. CDR3 sequence (DNA): TGTGCCAGCAGCCCCCAACTAGCGGCATTAGTTGAGACCCAGTACTTC. This encodes CASSPQLAALVETQYF.

The chain employs TRBV5-1 and TRBJ2-1; 8 bases align to TRBD1. V was pared by 2 bases and J by 10 bases, with 26 bases of the junction left unmatched. The germline gives CDR1 SGHRS, CDR2 YFSETQ. There are 20 residues in the CDR3. Here the CDR3 reads CASSFPSGGTGSPSIMEQFF. Here the CDR3 DNA reads TGCGCCAGCAGCTTCCCCTCTGGCGGGACAGGTTCACCTTCCATAATGGAGCAGTTCTTC.

This clonotype showed up many times. This chain links TRBV12-3 or TRBV12-4 with TRBJ1-2; D is uncertain. Trimming pared 5 bases from V and 4 bases from J, leaving 14 bases between. This CDR3 has 14 residues. The CDR3 is CASSMGPTGYGYTF. Written as DNA, the CDR3 is TGTGCCAGCAGTATGGGCCCTACTGGCTATGGCTACACCTTC.

This clonotype was counted between two and nine times. The V and J genes are TRBV7-3 and TRBJ2-3, with D uncertain. V was cut by 2 bases and J by 0 bases, with 9 bases left in between. Germline V gene data show CDR1 as SGHTA and CDR2 as FQGTGA. The CDR3 totals 15 residues. CDR3 in amino acids: CASSLFSVSTDTQYF. In DNA, the CDR3 is TGTGCCAGCAGCTTATTCTCGGTTAGCACAGATACGCAGTATTTT.

The J gene is TRBJ2-5, the V gene TRBV19; perhaps TRBD1 as D (5 bases). The CDR3 covers 16 residues. Germline CDR1 and CDR2: LNHDA and SQIVND (reference sequence). The germline V and J ends were trimmed by 5 bases and 1 base, with 17 bases remaining between them. The CDR3 reads CASSSYHSDSQETQYF. CDR3 DNA: TGTGCCAGTAGTTCCTACCACTCAGACAGCCAAGAGACCCAGTACTTC.

The chain links TRBV4-1 to TRBJ2-7, with 11 bases aligning to TRBD2. CDR3 length: 17 amino acids. V gave up 0 bases and J gave up 4 bases; unmatched junction bases: 8. Germline V gene data show CDR1 as MGHRA and CDR2 as YSYEKL. The CDR3 DNA is TGCGCCAGCAGCCAAGATCAAGGGACTAGCGGTCTATACGAGCAGTACTTC. Protein product: CASSQDQGTSGLYEQYF.

This clonotype has a single count. The V gene is TRBV6-1, the J gene TRBJ2-5, with 7 bases matching TRBD2. The CDR3 runs to 18 residues. Germline V CDR1 and CDR2: MNHNS, SASEGT. The V gene end was trimmed by 6 bases and the J gene end by 2 bases; junction bases not matched to a gene: 18. The CDR3 DNA follows: TGTGCCAGCAGGCCCAGACCGTTGATTGGGCGGGAGCAAGAGACCCAGTACTTC. Encoded protein: CASRPRPLIGREQETQYF.

The chain couples TRBV7-9 to TRBJ1-2; D is ambiguous. The V end was cut by 1 base, the J end by 8 bases, with 14 bases between. CDR3 length: 14 amino acids. Germline-derived CDR1 and CDR2 are SEHNR and FQNEAQ (reference sequence). The CDR3 sequence: CASSLVGQVIGYTF. For the CDR3, the DNA is TGTGCCAGCAGCTTAGTCGGCCAGGTGATCGGCTACACCTTC.

J is TRBJ2-2 and V is TRBV28; TRBD2 matches 11 bases. CDR1 is MDHEN and CDR2 is SYDVKM in the germline V gene. CDR3 size: 17 residues. The ends lost 5 bases at V and 6 bases at J; junction bases unmatched: 11. CDR3 coding DNA: TGTGCCAGCAGTCCCCCTTTAGCGGGAGGGCCGTCCGGGGAGCTGTTTTTT. This codes for CASSPPLAGGPSGELFF. The full variable domain, its missing parts supplied by reference TRBV28 and TRBJ2-2, is DVKVTQSSRYLVKRTGEKVFLECVQDMDHENMFWYRQDPGLGLRLIYFSYDVKMKEKGDIPEGYSVSREKKERFSLILESASTNQTSMYLCASSPPLAGGPSGELFFGEGSRLTVL.

This clonotype has more than one count but fewer than ten. This chain connects TRBV7-8 to TRBJ2-2; 7 bases line up with TRBD1. This CDR3 is built from 16 residues. J lost 4 bases, V lost 5 bases, and 10 bases had no gene match. Germline CDR1 SGHVS, CDR2 FQNEAQ. The CDR3 DNA sequence: TGTGCCAGCAGCGGCGAGGGGGCTTGGGGCACCGGGGAGCTGTTTTTT. Its translation: CASSGEGAWGTGELFF.

V is TRBV7-9 and J is TRBJ2-4; TRBD2 agrees at 12 bases. CDR3 length equals 16 residues. The junction had 2 bases not matched to a gene; V was cut back by 4 bases and J by 1 base. Germline V gene data show CDR1 as SEHNR and CDR2 as FQNEAQ (reference sequence). CDR3 DNA sequence: TGTGCCAGCAGCTCTACTAGCGGGGGGGCCAAAAACATTCAGTACTTC. Its translation: CASSSTSGGAKNIQYF.

In this sample, this clonotype turned up a few times. CDR3 loop: CAISGTGRGSYEQYF. CDR3 DNA sequence: TGTGCCATCAGTGGGACGGGTCGGGGCTCCTACGAGCAGTACTTC. V and J are TRBV10-3 and TRBJ2-7; D is perhaps TRBD2 (5 bases). The V gene lost 4 bases and the J gene lost 0 bases, with 13 bases spanning the gap. This CDR3 contains 15 residues. From germline, CDR1 is ENHRY and CDR2 SYGVKD.

Ten or more counts support this clonotype. The chain recombines TRBV7-2 with TRBJ1-3; D unclear. V shed 3 bases and J shed 0 bases, with 3 bases lying between them. Germline assignment: CDR1 SGHTA and CDR2 FQGNSA. The CDR3 totals 13 residues. The CDR3 DNA sequence: TGTGCCAGCAGCTTGGGCTCTGGAAACACCATATATTTT. Encoded protein: CASSLGSGNTIYF.

This clonotype showed up just a few times. V gene TRBV12-3 or TRBV12-4 combines with J gene TRBJ1-5; no reliable D call. V shed 6 bases and J shed 4 bases, with 10 bases lying between them. The CDR3 loop spans 13 amino acids. The DNA of the CDR3 is TGTGCCAGCAGCCTAATGAGGAATCAGCCCCAGCATTTT. This translates into CASSLMRNQPQHF.

This CDR3 reads CASRKAGVGNEQFF. CDR3 DNA: TGTGCCAGCAGAAAAGCGGGAGTGGGGAATGAGCAGTTCTTC. The V call is TRBV27, the J call TRBJ2-1, with 8 bases identical to TRBD2. Trimming removed 6 bases from V and 7 bases from J; junction bases left unmatched: 8. The CDR3 has 14 residues. Looked up from germline, CDR1 is MNHEY and CDR2 is SMNVEV (reference sequence).